Following are 14 T cell receptor beta chains from one sample sequenced in a study of a mutant IDH1 vaccine in newly diagnosed glioma. Time point: week 23, last vaccination. Doses comprised 300 ug of mutant IDH1 20-mer peptide each, plus topical imiquimod. The antigens of these receptors remain unknown. Repertoires were generated with immunoSEQ multiplex PCR, while TCRdb's copy carries only in-frame clones and drops some. Of approximately 35,000 clones in the sample, 88% were seen once. The source was PBMCs, collected from a glioma patient whose treatment included an IDH1 peptide vaccine. The receptors shown here come from a man between 40 and 49 years old with glioma.

The V gene is TRBV11-3, the J gene TRBJ2-2, with D tentatively TRBD2 (5 bases). V gave up 2 bases and J gave up 1 base, with 8 bases separating them. CDR1 is SGHNT, CDR2 YENEEA, per germline. The CDR3 totals 15 residues. The CDR3 DNA follows: TGTGCCAGCAGCTTAAGCGGAGTGAACACCGGGGAGCTGTTTTTT. Translated: CASSLSGVNTGELFF.

V is TRBV23-1 and J is TRBJ2-7; either TRBD1 or TRBD2 may fit D (5 bases each). TRBV23-1 is filed as an ORF, its function uncertain. The CDR3 runs 16 residues. Trimming pared 3 bases from V and 5 bases from J, leaving 20 bases between. CDR3 bases: TGCGCCAGCAGTCACCCCCTTCTGAGGGGTTTCCACGAGCAGTACGTC. Protein product: CASSHPLLRGFHEQYV.

The V and J genes are TRBV9 and TRBJ2-7; weak D call: TRBD2 (6 bases). The CDR3 consists of 15 residues. CDR1 is SGDLS, CDR2 YYNGEE, per germline. The V end lost 0 bases, the J end lost 2 bases, and 12 bases lay between the germline ends. CDR3 DNA: TGTGCCAGCAGCGTAGTGGGAGGACCAACCTACGAGCAGTACTTC. This sequence encodes CASSVVGGPTYEQYF.

This clone was seen only once. This chain uses TRBV7-2 with TRBJ1-3, with 10 bases that match TRBD1. The CDR3 is 17 residues long. V was clipped by 5 bases and J by 4 bases; unmatched bases: 11. Germline CDR1 and CDR2: SGHTA and FQGNSA. The CDR3 sequence: CASSRPTGGLQGNTIYF. The CDR3 nucleotides are TGTGCCAGCAGCCGACCGACAGGGGGCCTTCAAGGAAACACCATATATTTT.

The gene calls are TRBV29-1 and TRBJ1-2, with D possibly being TRBD1 (5 bases). The germline V gene encodes CDR1 SQVTM and CDR2 ANQGSEA. V lost 1 base, J lost 10 bases, and 13 bases lay in between. This CDR3 contains 12 residues. DNA of the CDR3: TGCAGCGTTGAAGGAGGAGGGACCGACTACACCTTC. Its translation: CSVEGGGTDYTF.

The V call is TRBV6-1, the J call TRBJ2-6, with 7 bases aligning to TRBD1. Germline loops: CDR1 MNHNS, CDR2 SASEGT. Trimming removed 0 bases from V and 0 bases from J; junction bases left unmatched: 5. The CDR3 contains 18 residues. The CDR3 is CASSEAHRGSSGANVLTF. CDR3 nucleotide sequence: TGTGCCAGCAGTGAAGCCCACAGGGGCTCCTCTGGGGCCAACGTCCTGACTTTC.

The chain has TRBV28 and TRBJ1-2; unclear D gene. CDR3 length: 11 amino acids. In germline, CDR1 is MDHEN, CDR2 SYDVKM. V lost 5 bases to trimming and J lost 1 base, with 2 bases between them. CDR3 nucleotides: TGTGCCAGCAGTCATAACTATGGCTACACCTTC. It specifies CASSHNYGYTF.

This chain joins TRBV30 and TRBJ1-4; 9 bases map to TRBD1. Germline-derived CDR1 and CDR2 are GTSNPN and SVGIG (reference sequence). The CDR3 runs 14 residues. J was trimmed by 8 bases and V by 3 bases; bases with no gene match: 7. CDR3 region: CAWSRTGAGEKLFF. CDR3 bases: TGTGCCTGGAGCCGGACAGGGGCGGGGGAAAAACTGTTTTTT.

The J gene is TRBJ1-5, the V gene TRBV10-2, with unresolved D. This CDR3 is 15 amino acids long. Looked up from germline, CDR1 is WSHSY and CDR2 is SAAADI. The V end was cut by 2 bases, the J end by 1 base, with 9 bases between. The CDR3 nucleotides read TGCGCCAGCAGTGAGCGCGGGGTGAGCAATCAGCCCCAGCATTTT. Translating it yields CASSERGVSNQPQHF.

This clone was seen only once. The rearrangement uses TRBV6-5 and TRBJ1-6; D is uncertain. This CDR3 comprises 13 residues. From germline, CDR1 is MNHEY and CDR2 SVGAGI. The V end lost 0 bases, the J end lost 13 bases, and 10 bases lay between the germline ends. This CDR3 reads CASSYSRAAPLHF. The CDR3 nucleotides are TGTGCCAGCAGTTACTCGAGGGCTGCCCCCCTCCACTTT.

This chain connects TRBV19 to TRBJ2-4; TRBD1 matches 8 bases. The CDR3 length is 14 residues. Germline V gene data show CDR1 as LNHDA and CDR2 as SQIVND (reference sequence). V dropped 0 bases and J dropped 9; count of bases not matched to a gene: 4. The CDR3 sequence: CASSIEVQGVIQYF. The CDR3 DNA is TGTGCCAGTAGTATAGAGGTACAGGGGGTCATTCAGTACTTC.

This rearrangement joins TRBV28 to TRBJ2-1; 10 bases are shared with TRBD1. Trimming removed 5 bases from V and 7 bases from J; junction bases left unmatched: 11. Germline-derived CDR1 and CDR2 are MDHEN and SYDVKM. CDR3 length: 16 residues. The CDR3 sequence: CASSIVGTGALNEQFF. For the CDR3, the DNA is TGTGCCAGCAGTATTGTTGGGACAGGGGCCCTAAATGAGCAGTTCTTC.

The chain combines TRBV7-9 with TRBJ2-1; 10 bases are a match to TRBD1. The germline V gene has CDR1 SEHNR and CDR2 FQNEAQ (reference sequence). The CDR3 runs 15 residues. V trimming: 5 bases; J trimming: 15 bases; junction bases outside the gene matches: 16. CDR3 nucleotide sequence: TGTGCCAGCAGCCACACTGACTCCACCGGGACAGGGGTGTTCTTC. Its translation is CASSHTDSTGTGVFF. Based on the CDR3 plus reference TRBV7-9 and TRBJ2-1, the full variable domain is DTGVSQNPRHKITKRGQNVTFRCDPISEHNRLYWYRQTLGQGPEFLTYFQNEAQLEKSRLLSDRFSAERPKGSFSTLEIQRTEQGDSAMYLCASSHTDSTGTGVFFGPGTRLTVL.

The chain joins TRBV9 to TRBJ2-3, with no clear D. The CDR3 extends over 13 amino acids. Per germline, CDR1 SGDLS and CDR2 YYNGEE. The V gene lost 7 bases and the J gene lost 0 bases, with 9 bases spanning the gap. The CDR3 DNA follows: TGTGCCAGCTCAGAGGTTAGCACAGATACGCAGTATTTT. This translates into CASSEVSTDTQYF.